Below are 27 T cell receptor beta chains sequenced from a single sample in a study of blood T cells in healthy people across ages (dated by TCRdb to 2014 to 2015). Receptors were amplified or captured by 5' RACE. TCRdb names Illumina HiSeq 2500 as the instrument used. A second PCR of about 7 to 12 cycles was performed with a sample-barcoded 5' primer and a J-beta primer mix. The public sequencing data were trimmed at Q25 with fastp and processed into clonotypes with MiXCR by TCRdb, which kept only in-frame beta chains. Every distinct CDR3 protein forms one entry, paired with its most common genes and DNA. Within this sample are around 1,500,000 distinct CDR3 sequences, with roughly 27% of them counted one time only. The ten largest clones take up approximately 7.7% of the sample. What was sequenced was blood. These receptors all stem from a woman aged 25 to 39 in good health.

The rearrangement uses TRBV10-3 and TRBJ2-7; no definite D call. This CDR3 has 13 residues. Germline CDR1 is ENHRY and CDR2 is SYGVKD. V lost 6 bases and J lost 6, with 15 bases in between. The CDR3 region has the DNA TGTGCCATCAGCAAGCCAACCCCAGCCGAGCAGTACTTC. It encodes CAISKPTPAEQYF.

With respect to this clonotype: One end of the junction is discordant with germline, which a read error may explain. The CDR3: CTSSPRGGSYNEQFF. The CDR3 DNA reads TGCACCAGCAGCCCGCGGGGGGGATCCTACAATGAGCAGTTCTTC. This chain links TRBV4-1 with TRBJ2-1; TRBD2 matches at 9 bases. CDR1 and CDR2 from the germline V gene are MGHRA and YSYEKL. The CDR3 is 15 residues long.

Turning to this clonotype: Relative to the germline gene, one junction end is altered; a read error may explain this. This rearrangement joins TRBV5-1 to TRBJ2-2; tentative D call: TRBD2 (5 bases). Germline assignment: CDR1 SGHRS and CDR2 YFSETQ. The CDR3 length is 12 residues. CDR3 sequence (DNA): TGCGCCAGCAGCTGGAACACCGGGGAGCGGTTTTTT. Translation: CASSWNTGERFF.

The table lists this clonotype with a few counts. The chain uses TRBV10-3 and TRBJ2-1, with D possibly TRBD2 on 6 matching bases. CDR3 length: 15 residues. V shed 6 bases and J shed 7 bases, with 19 bases lying between them. Germline lookup yields CDR1 ENHRY and CDR2 SYGVKD. CDR3 DNA sequence: TGTGCCATCAGCCCAGACGGGGGTCCTCATAATGAGCAGTTCTTC. Protein product: CAISPDGGPHNEQFF.

In this sample, this clonotype turned up a few times. This chain links TRBV25-1 with TRBJ2-7; D is ambiguous. The length of the CDR3 is 12 residues. The V gene's germline CDR1 is MGHDK and CDR2 SYGVNS. The CDR3 coding sequence is TGTGGGGCAGTGAAGCAAGTCTACGAGCAGTACTTC. This codes for CGAVKQVYEQYF.

V usage is TRBV14 and J usage is TRBJ2-1; TRBD1 aligns across 8 bases. Germline V lookup: CDR1 SGHDN, CDR2 FVKESK. Trimming took 2 bases from V and 5 from J; bases not matched to a gene: 8. The CDR3 is 16 amino acids. This CDR3 reads CASSQPGQATNNEQFF. The CDR3 DNA reads as TGTGCCAGCAGCCAACCGGGACAGGCGACCAACAATGAGCAGTTCTTC.

The chain employs TRBV5-1 and TRBJ2-7, with D hard to call. Germline V lookup: CDR1 SGHRS, CDR2 YFSETQ. The V gene lost 7 bases and the J gene lost 3 bases, with 20 bases spanning the gap. The CDR3 has 15 residues. The DNA of the CDR3 is TGCGCCAGCCACCCTGGCTCCATGACGGGCTACGAGCAGTACTTC. The encoded protein is CASHPGSMTGYEQYF. The full variable domain, with the rest looked up from reference TRBV5-1 and TRBJ2-7, is KAGVTQTPRYLIKTRGQQVTLSCSPISGHRSVSWYQQTPGQGLQFLFEYFSETQRNKGNFPGRFSGRQFSNSRSEMNVSTLELGDSALYLCASHPGSMTGYEQYFGPGTRLTVT.

This clonotype was observed at least ten times. This chain connects TRBV15 to TRBJ2-5; D remains ambiguous. Trimming removed 1 base at V and 3 bases at J, with 6 bases between. The germline V gene has CDR1 LNHNV and CDR2 YYDKDF (reference sequence). The CDR3 consists of 13 residues. The CDR3 loop reads CATSRGPEETQYF. In DNA form, the CDR3 reads TGTGCCACCAGCAGAGGTCCGGAAGAGACCCAGTACTTC.

In this sample, this clonotype turned up a few times. The rearrangement joins TRBV7-2 to TRBJ1-5; a weak D match, TRBD1 (5 bases). The V and J ends lost 2 bases and 6 bases respectively, with 8 bases between them. Per the germline V gene, CDR1 is SGHTA and CDR2 is FQGNSA. The CDR3 contains 13 residues. The CDR3 reads CASSLRGSQPQHF. CDR3 in DNA: TGTGCCAGCAGCTTACGGGGCAGTCAGCCCCAGCATTTT. Variable domain in full (rest from reference TRBV7-2 and TRBJ1-5): GAGVSQSPSNKVTEKGKDVELRCDPISGHTALYWYRQSLGQGLEFLIYFQGNSAPDKSGLPSDRFSAERTGGSVSTLTIQRTQQEDSAVYLCASSLRGSQPQHFGDGTRLSIL.

This chain uses TRBV7-8 with TRBJ1-5; no clear D gene. V lost 0 bases and J 2 bases, leaving 8 bases between the germline ends. The CDR3 is 15 amino acids. Germline CDR1 and CDR2: SGHVS and FQNEAQ. The CDR3: CASSLAAGRNQPQHF. DNA for the CDR3: TGTGCCAGCAGCTTAGCCGCTGGGCGCAATCAGCCCCAGCATTTT.

The genes are TRBV7-2 and TRBJ2-2; 9 nucleotides match TRBD2. Germline V gene lookup returns CDR1 SGHTA and CDR2 FQGNSA. The CDR3 is 15 residues long. After removal of 3 bases from V and 7 bases from J, the junction contained 6 bases not matched to a gene. CDR3 sequence (DNA): TGTGCCAGCAGCTTCAGCGGGAGGCAGGGCGGGGAGCTGTTTTTT. The encoded protein is CASSFSGRQGGELFF.

This clonotype was observed a handful of times. The chain joins TRBV24-1 to TRBJ1-2; D possibly corresponds to TRBD1 (5 bases). Trimming took off 0 bases at V and 7 bases at J, with 14 bases between the two ends. The CDR3 extends over 15 amino acids. The germline V gene has CDR1 KGHDR and CDR2 SFDVKD. CDR3 amino acids: CATSDLNTAGGGYTF. The DNA for the CDR3 is TGTGCCACCAGTGATTTGAACACGGCCGGGGGTGGCTACACCTTC.

V is TRBV29-1 and J is TRBJ2-2; no reliable D call. Germline-derived CDR1 and CDR2 are SQVTM and ANQGSEA. Trimming removed 0 bases at V and 6 bases at J, with 8 bases between. The CDR3 is 13 amino acids. The CDR3 here is CSVEEVRPGELFF. In DNA form, the CDR3 reads TGCAGCGTTGAAGAAGTAAGGCCCGGGGAGCTGTTTTTT.

Ten or more counts support this clonotype. The V gene is TRBV29-1, the J gene TRBJ2-4; D is undetermined. V was shortened by 5 bases and J by 1 base, with 9 bases between the two germline ends. This CDR3 spans 13 amino acids. Germline V gene sequence: CDR1 SQVTM, CDR2 ANQGSEA. Here the CDR3 reads CSVPVQAKNIQYF. DNA for the CDR3: TGCAGCGTTCCGGTCCAGGCCAAAAACATTCAGTACTTC.

This chain links TRBV15 with TRBJ2-3, with D tentatively TRBD1 or TRBD2 (5 bases each). Looked up from germline, CDR1 is LNHNV and CDR2 is YYDKDF (reference sequence). CDR3 length: 15 amino acids. The V end was cut by 1 base, the J end by 0 bases, with 8 bases between. The chain's CDR3 is CATSRVGDSTDTQYF. The CDR3 DNA reads TGTGCCACCAGCAGAGTTGGGGACAGCACAGATACGCAGTATTTT.

The chain combines TRBV6-5 with TRBJ2-7, with a possible D match to TRBD2 (5 bases). From germline, CDR1 is MNHEY and CDR2 SVGAGI. V shed 4 bases and J shed 3 bases, with 19 bases lying between them. This CDR3 region has 16 residues. In DNA form, the CDR3 reads TGTGCCAGCAGTTCGCAGCGGAAGGGAAACATCTACGAGCAGTACTTC. Protein sequence: CASSSQRKGNIYEQYF.

This clonotype was seen a few times. The chain uses TRBV20-1 and TRBJ2-1; either TRBD1 or TRBD2 may fit D (5 bases each). Trimming removed 4 bases from V and 10 bases from J, with 23 bases in between. The CDR3 is 15 residues long. The germline gives CDR1 DFQATT, CDR2 SNEGSKA (reference sequence). The CDR3 protein is CSAKTEGRNPGEQFF. The CDR3 DNA reads as TGCAGTGCTAAAACCGAGGGACGGAACCCGGGAGAGCAGTTCTTC.

DNA for the CDR3: TGCGCCAGCAGCCAAGATAACGGGCGGACTGAAGCTTTCTTT. Encoded protein: CASSQDNGRTEAFF. The V call is TRBV4-1, the J call TRBJ1-1; D remains ambiguous. The germline V and J ends were trimmed by 0 bases and 5 bases, with 10 bases remaining between them. Germline CDR1 reads MGHRA; CDR2 reads YSYEKL. The CDR3 has 14 amino acids.

The chain uses TRBV6-6 and TRBJ1-1; possible D gene TRBD1, 6 bases. Per the germline V gene, CDR1 is MNHNY and CDR2 is SVGAGI (reference sequence). This CDR3 is 16 amino acids long. The V and J ends lost 4 bases and 1 base respectively, with 16 bases between them. As DNA, the CDR3 is TGTGCCAGCAGTTCCCCGGACAGTTATTCGAACACTGAAGCTTTCTTT. Translation: CASSSPDSYSNTEAFF.

This clonotype was observed a few times. The chain is built from TRBV24-1 and TRBJ1-2; D perhaps matches TRBD1 (5 bases). The ends were cut back, 3 bases at V and 4 bases at J, with 11 bases in the middle. The CDR3 loop spans 14 amino acids. The germline CDR1 and CDR2 sequences are KGHDR and SFDVKD. CDR3 protein: CATSDPGRGYGYTF. DNA of the CDR3: TGTGCCACCAGTGATCCGGGGCGAGGCTATGGCTACACCTTC.

This clonotype has just a few counts. The CDR3, as DNA: TGTGCCACCAGCCCAAGCTCCTACAATGAGCAGTTCTTC. Residues: CATSPSSYNEQFF. The chain couples TRBV24-1 to TRBJ2-1; D call uncertain. V was shortened by 7 bases and J by 0 bases, with 6 bases between the two germline ends. Germline lookup yields CDR1 KGHDR and CDR2 SFDVKD. The CDR3 is 13 residues long.

The CDR3 spells CASTQGAGRTDTQYF. CDR3 nucleotide sequence: TGTGCCAGCACCCAGGGGGCCGGTCGCACAGATACGCAGTATTTT. This chain connects TRBV2 to TRBJ2-3; TRBD1 agrees at 8 bases. There are 15 residues in the CDR3. V gave up 7 bases and J gave up 1 base; unmatched junction bases: 7. Germline values: CDR1 SNHLY, CDR2 FYNNEI.

The chain uses TRBV5-1 and TRBJ2-1; the match to TRBD2 covers 12 bases. Germline V lookup: CDR1 SGHRS, CDR2 YFSETQ. The CDR3 is made up of 16 amino acids. With V trimmed by 0 bases and J by 10 bases, 8 bases remained unmatched. CDR3 bases: TGCGCCAGCAGCTTGGCTAGCGGGGGGGCTTCGGGCGAGCAGTTCTTC. Translation gives CASSLASGGASGEQFF.

This clonotype was seen many times. This chain connects TRBV4-1 to TRBJ2-5; maybe TRBD2 (5 bases). CDR1 and CDR2 (germline): MGHRA, YSYEKL. The V and J ends lost 5 bases and 0 bases respectively, with 10 bases between them. The CDR3 spans 14 residues. Here the CDR3 DNA reads TGCGCCAGCAGCTCACTAGGGTACCAAGAGACCCAGTACTTC. It codes for CASSSLGYQETQYF.

This chain connects TRBV6-5 to TRBJ1-2; D remains ambiguous. The CDR3 covers 13 residues. CDR1 and CDR2 (germline): MNHEY, SVGAGI. The CDR3 sequence is CATAREENYGYTF. CDR3 nucleotides: TGTGCAACCGCTAGGGAGGAGAACTATGGCTACACCTTC.

The chain has TRBV7-9 and TRBJ1-5, with no clear D. Trimming left V 4 bases short and J 2 bases short, with 12 bases between. This CDR3 has 15 amino acids. Germline V gene sequence: CDR1 SEHNR, CDR2 FQNEAQ (reference sequence). The CDR3 DNA follows: TGTGCCAGCAGCTCTGACGGGCAGGGCAATCAGCCCCAGCATTTT. The encoded protein is CASSSDGQGNQPQHF.

This clonotype was seen repeatedly, ten times or more. The chain couples TRBV13 to TRBJ1-6; unclear D gene. CDR1 and CDR2 (germline): PRHDT, FYEKMQ (reference sequence). Trimming pared 1 base from V and 8 bases from J, leaving 3 bases between. This CDR3 has 12 amino acids. The chain's CDR3 is CASSLADSPLHF. The CDR3 DNA sequence: TGTGCCAGCAGCTTAGCGGATTCACCCCTCCACTTT.